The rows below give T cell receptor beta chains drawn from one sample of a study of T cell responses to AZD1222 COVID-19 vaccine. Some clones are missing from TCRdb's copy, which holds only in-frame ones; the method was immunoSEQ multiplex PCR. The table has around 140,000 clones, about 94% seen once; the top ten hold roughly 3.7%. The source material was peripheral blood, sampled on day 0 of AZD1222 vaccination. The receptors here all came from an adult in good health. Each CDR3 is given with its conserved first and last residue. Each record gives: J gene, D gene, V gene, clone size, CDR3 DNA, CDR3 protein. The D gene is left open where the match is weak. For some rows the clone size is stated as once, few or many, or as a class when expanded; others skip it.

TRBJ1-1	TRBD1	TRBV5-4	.	TGTGCCAGCAGCGGGCCTCAGGGGGCCCTAAACACTGAAGCTTTCTTT	CASSGPQGALNTEAFF
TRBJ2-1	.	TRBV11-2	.	TGTGCCAGCAGCTTAGATAGGCGGCTAGCGCGAGACAATGAGCAGTTCTTC	CASSLDRRLARDNEQFF
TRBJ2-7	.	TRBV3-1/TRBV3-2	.	TGTGCCAGCAGCCAAGTTCCATCCGAGCAGTACTTC	CASSQVPSEQYF
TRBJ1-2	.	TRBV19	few	TGTGCCAGTAGTAATCGGGCGTTGGCGATCGGCTACACCTTC	CASSNRALAIGYTF
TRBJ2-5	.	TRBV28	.	TGTGCCAGCAGCAGGACAGCACAAGAGACCCAGTACTTC	CASSRTAQETQYF
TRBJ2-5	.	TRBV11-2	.	TGTGCCAGCAGCTTAGCCCACGGGCGTCGGGAGACCCAGTACTTC	CASSLAHGRRETQYF
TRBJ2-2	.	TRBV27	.	TGTGCCAGCGGCCTGGGCTCAGGGAACACCGGGGAGCTGTTTTTT	CASGLGSGNTGELFF
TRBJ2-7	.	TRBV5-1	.	TGCGCCAGCAGCTTTTTTGGTTTGAGGGGCTACGAGCAGTACTTC	CASSFFGLRGYEQYF
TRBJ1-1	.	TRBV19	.	TGTGCCAGTAGGGCCCCTCGGGGACCGAACACTGAAGCTTTCTTT	CASRAPRGPNTEAFF
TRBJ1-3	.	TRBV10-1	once	TGCGCCAGCAGTCCTGACAGTCTGATCTCTGGAAACACCATATATTTT	CASSPDSLISGNTIYF
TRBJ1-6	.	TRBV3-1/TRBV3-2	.	TGTGCCAGCAGGGGGGCAGGGGAGTCACCCCTCCACTTT	CASRGAGESPLHF
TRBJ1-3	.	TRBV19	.	TGTGCCAGTAGTATCCTCGGTGGGGTATCCTCTGGAAACACCATATATTTT	CASSILGGVSSGNTIYF
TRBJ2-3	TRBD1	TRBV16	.	TGTGCCAGCAGCCTCACCGGGACAGGGCTGCCAGATACGCAGTATTTT	CASSLTGTGLPDTQYF
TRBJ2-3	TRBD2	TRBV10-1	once	TGCGCCAGCAGAGCCGGACTAGCGGGAGGGAGAGATACGCAGTATTTT	CASRAGLAGGRDTQYF
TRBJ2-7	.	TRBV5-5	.	TGTGCCAGCAGCTTGCACAGGACCTACGAGCAGTACTTC	CASSLHRTYEQYF
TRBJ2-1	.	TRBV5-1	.	TGCGCCAGCAGCTCTGGGCAAGTCTACAATGAGCAGTTCTTC	CASSSGQVYNEQFF
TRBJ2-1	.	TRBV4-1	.	TGCGCCAGCAGCCAACAGGGCTCCTACAATGAGCAGTTCTTC	CASSQQGSYNEQFF
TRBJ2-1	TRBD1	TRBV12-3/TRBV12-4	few	TGTGCCAGCAGCCTGGGACAGGGGGTGCAGTTCTTC	CASSLGQGVQFF